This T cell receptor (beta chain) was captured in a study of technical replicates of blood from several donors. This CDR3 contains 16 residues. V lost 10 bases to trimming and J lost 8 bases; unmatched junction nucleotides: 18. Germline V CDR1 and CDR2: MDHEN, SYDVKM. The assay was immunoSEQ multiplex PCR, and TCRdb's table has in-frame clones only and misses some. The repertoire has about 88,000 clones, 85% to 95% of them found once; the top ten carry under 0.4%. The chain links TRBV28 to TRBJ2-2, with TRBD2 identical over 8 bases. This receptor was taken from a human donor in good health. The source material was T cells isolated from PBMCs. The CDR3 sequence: CATTVAGSYNIGELFF. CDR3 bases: TGTGCCACCACTGTAGCGGGATCGTATAACATAGGGGAGCTGTTTTTT.